The 27 T cell receptor beta chains presented below share a single source sample, sequenced in a study of CD8 T cells in ankylosing spondylitis. Study results and caveats: Seven to nine highly homologous variants made up a TCR beta motif, and this motif appeared characteristic of ankylosing spondylitis blood.

Via MiXCR, TCRdb re-called the 5' RACE reads, giving one row per CDR3 protein. The repertoire has roughly 440,000 distinct CDR3 sequences, 17% of them found once; the top ten carry 0.85% to 1.3%. Their target antigens are unknown. Sequencing was done on a sample of blood, either unsorted or a sorted T cell fraction (not recorded which). The receptors shown here come from a male donor with ankylosing spondylitis.

This chain uses TRBV28 with TRBJ2-1, with D possibly TRBD1 on 5 matching bases. Trimming left V 5 bases short and J 7 bases short, with 18 bases between. From germline, CDR1 is MDHEN and CDR2 SYDVKM. The CDR3 runs 15 residues. The CDR3 DNA reads as TGTGCCAGCAGTCTAAGGGGTGGGGTAGAAAATGAGCAGTTCTTC. This sequence encodes CASSLRGGVENEQFF.

Ten or more counts support this clonotype. The V gene is TRBV5-1, the J gene TRBJ2-3, with D possibly called TRBD1 or TRBD2 (5 bases each). The CDR3 has 13 residues. Deletions cut 3 bases from V and 1 base from J, with 6 bases between. Germline values: CDR1 SGHRS, CDR2 YFSETQ. In DNA, the CDR3 is TGCGCCAGCAGCTGGGACGGCACAGATACGCAGTATTTT. Translating gives CASSWDGTDTQYF. The full variable domain, rest sourced from reference TRBV5-1 and TRBJ2-3, is KAGVTQTPRYLIKTRGQQVTLSCSPISGHRSVSWYQQTPGQGLQFLFEYFSETQRNKGNFPGRFSGRQFSNSRSEMNVSTLELGDSALYLCASSWDGTDTQYFGPGTRLTVL.

This clonotype was detected a few times. The chain links TRBV4-2 to TRBJ2-5; D might be TRBD2 (6 bases). Germline CDR1 reads LGHNA; CDR2 reads YNFKEQ. Trimming took off 2 bases at V and 1 base at J, with 8 bases between the two ends. The length of the CDR3 is 14 residues. CDR3 residues: CASSQPGGQETQYF. The CDR3 DNA follows: TGTGCCAGCAGCCAACCCGGGGGCCAAGAGACCCAGTACTTC.

This clonotype was seen a few times. This rearrangement joins TRBV27 to TRBJ1-6; TRBD1 is a possible D gene (5 bases). CDR3 length: 15 residues. Deletions cut 9 bases from V and 7 bases from J, with 19 bases between. CDR1 is MNHEY and CDR2 is SMNVEV in the germline V gene (reference sequence). The CDR3 DNA reads as TGTGCCAGTCGGGGGAGGGCATCCACAAATTCACCCCTCCACTTT. Its translation is CASRGRASTNSPLHF.

This clonotype was seen more than once but under ten times. The J gene is TRBJ2-7, the V gene TRBV7-2, with D unresolved. V lost 3 bases to trimming and J lost 2 bases, with 11 bases between them. The CDR3 contains 14 residues. Germline assignment: CDR1 SGHTA and CDR2 FQGNSA. The CDR3 nucleotides are TGTGCCAGCAGCTTGTCTAGGTCCACCTACGAGCAGTACTTC. Its translation is CASSLSRSTYEQYF.

This clonotype was seen only a few times. The V gene is TRBV9, the J gene TRBJ1-1; tentative D call: TRBD1 (5 bases). Trimming took 3 bases from V and 1 from J, leaving 13 bases between them. From germline, CDR1 is SGDLS and CDR2 YYNGEE. The length of the CDR3 is 15 residues. This chain's CDR3 is CASSARGGKNTEAFF. The CDR3 DNA follows: TGTGCCAGCAGCGCCCGGGGCGGGAAGAACACTGAAGCTTTCTTT.

The V and J genes are TRBV5-1 and TRBJ1-2; D is possibly TRBD1 (6 bases). The germline gives CDR1 SGHRS, CDR2 YFSETQ. This CDR3 is built from 15 residues. Between the trimmed V and J ends, which lost 3 bases and 0 bases, there was a span of 12 bases. The CDR3 DNA reads TGCGCCAGCAGCTCAAGGGGGGATCCTAACTATGGCTACACCTTC. The encoded protein is CASSSRGDPNYGYTF. Variable domain in full (rest from reference TRBV5-1 and TRBJ1-2): KAGVTQTPRYLIKTRGQQVTLSCSPISGHRSVSWYQQTPGQGLQFLFEYFSETQRNKGNFPGRFSGRQFSNSRSEMNVSTLELGDSALYLCASSSRGDPNYGYTFGSGTRLTVV.

This clonotype was recorded a few times. The rearrangement links TRBV20-1 to TRBJ2-2; D is unclear. V was pared by 3 bases and J by 1 base, with 9 bases between. The CDR3 is 14 amino acids. The V gene's germline CDR1 is DFQATT and CDR2 SNEGSKA (reference sequence). CDR3 in amino acids: CSARASLNTGELFF. For the CDR3, the DNA is TGCAGTGCTAGGGCCAGCTTGAACACCGGGGAGCTGTTTTTT.

This clonotype was detected only a few times. This rearrangement joins TRBV20-1 to TRBJ2-1; no firm D call. The germline V and J ends were trimmed by 2 bases and 6 bases, with 8 bases remaining between them. The CDR3 is 12 amino acids. The germline gives CDR1 DFQATT, CDR2 SNEGSKA (reference sequence). Written as DNA, the CDR3 is TGCAGTGCTAGAAGGGCTAGCAATGAGCAGTTCTTC. Translation: CSARRASNEQFF.

The genes are TRBV27 and TRBJ2-7; TRBD1 agrees at 9 bases. Germline CDR1 is MNHEY and CDR2 is SMNVEV (reference sequence). The CDR3 is 15 amino acids. The V segment lost 3 bases and the J segment 2 bases; nucleotides outside the gene matches: 5. This CDR3 reads CASSFRDRATYEQYF. In nucleotides, the CDR3 is TGTGCCAGCAGTTTCCGGGACAGGGCTACCTACGAGCAGTACTTC.

CDR3 nucleotide sequence: TGCGCCAGCAGCCAAGATGGGGCCGGGCGCACTAATGAAAAACTGTTTTTT. Its translation is CASSQDGAGRTNEKLFF. The rearrangement uses TRBV4-1 and TRBJ1-4; tentatively, D is TRBD1 (5 bases). V was pared by 0 bases and J by 2 bases, with 13 bases between. The CDR3 has 17 residues. From germline, CDR1 is MGHRA and CDR2 YSYEKL.

This clonotype was recorded a few times. V gene TRBV20-1 combines with J gene TRBJ2-5; D uncertain. V lost 1 base to trimming and J lost 2 bases, with 11 bases between them. Per germline, CDR1 DFQATT and CDR2 SNEGSKA (reference sequence). The CDR3 has 14 amino acids. CDR3 loop: CSARGSREQETQYF. DNA for the CDR3: TGCAGTGCTAGAGGGAGTCGAGAACAAGAGACCCAGTACTTC.

This clonotype was counted ten times or more. The chain employs TRBV12-3 or TRBV12-4 and TRBJ1-4, with unresolved D. Deletions cut 6 bases from V and 7 bases from J, with 15 bases between. This CDR3 spans 14 amino acids. The CDR3 spells CASSSPRSGEKLFF. CDR3 bases: TGTGCCAGCAGCTCACCGAGGTCCGGTGAAAAACTGTTTTTT.

The chain links TRBV3-1 to TRBJ2-7; TRBD2 agrees at 7 bases. This CDR3 has 15 residues. The germline gives CDR1 LGHDT, CDR2 YNNKEL (reference sequence). The V gene end was trimmed by 4 bases and the J gene end by 0 bases; junction bases not matched to a gene: 6. The CDR3 DNA reads as TGTGCCAGCAGCCTGGGAGCGGGGTTCTCCTACGAGCAGTACTTC. The encoded protein is CASSLGAGFSYEQYF.

The chain combines TRBV5-1 with TRBJ1-4, with D tentatively TRBD1 (6 bases). Trimming cost V 4 bases and J 5 bases, with 9 bases left between them. CDR1 is SGHRS and CDR2 is YFSETQ in the germline V gene. The CDR3 spans 13 residues. The CDR3 spells CASSRDTNEKLFF. CDR3 coding DNA: TGCGCCAGCAGCCGGGACACCAATGAAAAACTGTTTTTT.

This clonotype was counted ten times or more. The chain employs TRBV5-1 and TRBJ2-3; D is uncertain. Trimming removed 2 bases from V and 1 base from J, with 5 bases in between. CDR1 and CDR2 (germline): SGHRS, YFSETQ. This CDR3 has 13 amino acids. The CDR3 DNA is TGCGCCAGCAGCTTCGACGGCACAGATACGCAGTATTTT. This translates into CASSFDGTDTQYF.

In this sample, this clonotype turned up a few times. J is TRBJ1-5 and V is TRBV6-2 or TRBV6-3; D is perhaps TRBD1 (5 bases). The germline V and J ends were trimmed by 5 bases and 5 bases, with 10 bases remaining between them. The CDR3 has 13 amino acids. Germline V lookup: CDR1 MNHEY, CDR2 SVGEGT. The CDR3 nucleotides read TGTGCCAGCAGTATGGAGGGGCATCAGCCCCAGCATTTT. Residues: CASSMEGHQPQHF.

The V and J genes are TRBV2 and TRBJ1-6; possible D gene TRBD1, 6 bases. The CDR3 spans 17 residues. Looked up from germline, CDR1 is SNHLY and CDR2 is FYNNEI. The V gene lost 6 bases and the J gene lost 4 bases, with 19 bases spanning the gap. As DNA, the CDR3 is TGTGCCAGCAGAGTGGGAGGGGGACCGTCATATAATTCACCCCTCCACTTT. This sequence encodes CASRVGGGPSYNSPLHF.

This clonotype was counted between two and nine times. The J gene is TRBJ1-3, the V gene TRBV29-1, with D unclear. V lost 6 bases, J lost 4 bases, and 10 bases lay in between. Germline V gene sequence: CDR1 SQVTM, CDR2 ANQGSEA. The CDR3 is 12 amino acids. The CDR3 DNA reads TGCAGCGTCCCGGGCCGCGGAAACACCATATATTTT. Its protein is CSVPGRGNTIYF.

The CDR3 is CASSLSGAASGNTIYF. For the CDR3, the DNA is TGCGCCAGCAGCTTGTCAGGGGCCGCATCTGGAAACACCATATATTTT. The chain employs TRBV5-1 and TRBJ1-3; maybe TRBD1 (6 bases). V lost 1 base and J 1 base, leaving 12 bases between the germline ends. The CDR3 sequence is 16 residues long. Looked up from germline, CDR1 is SGHRS and CDR2 is YFSETQ.

This clonotype was seen only a few times. The chain has TRBV20-1 and TRBJ2-1; TRBD1 is a possible D gene (6 bases). The CDR3 is made up of 14 amino acids. The V end lost 2 bases, the J end lost 9 bases, and 17 bases lay between the germline ends. The V gene's germline CDR1 is DFQATT and CDR2 SNEGSKA (reference sequence). CDR3 loop: CSARNQRGIREQFF. The CDR3 DNA reads TGCAGTGCTAGAAACCAAAGGGGGATACGTGAGCAGTTCTTC.

The chain is built from TRBV29-1 and TRBJ1-1; D is perhaps TRBD1 (6 bases). CDR3 size: 12 residues. From germline, CDR1 is SQVTM and CDR2 ANQGSEA. V was trimmed by 6 bases and J by 7 bases, leaving 15 bases between them. CDR3 sequence: CSVTGLFIEAFF. DNA for the CDR3: TGCAGCGTGACAGGACTATTTATTGAAGCTTTCTTT.

This clonotype was seen more than once but under ten times. The CDR3 is CASSRRGGGEAFF. As DNA, the CDR3 is TGTGCCAGCAGCCGAAGAGGGGGAGGGGAAGCTTTCTTT. The V gene is TRBV3-1, the J gene TRBJ1-1; D might be TRBD1 (6 bases). Per germline, CDR1 LGHDT and CDR2 YNNKEL (reference sequence). The CDR3 sequence is 13 residues long. Trimming left V 4 bases short and J 8 bases short, with 14 bases between.

This chain links TRBV7-2 with TRBJ2-1, with D maybe TRBD2 (5 bases). V was clipped by 5 bases and J by 0 bases, with 11 bases between them. Germline-derived CDR1 and CDR2 are SGHTA and FQGNSA. This CDR3 has 15 residues. The CDR3 DNA is TGTGCCAGCAGCGTCCAGCGGAGCTCCTACAATGAGCAGTTCTTC. As protein: CASSVQRSSYNEQFF.

Remarks on this clonotype: A single base separates this from a much larger clone, so it may be a read error. V gene TRBV3-1 combines with J gene TRBJ2-3; unclear D gene. The ends were cut back, 4 bases at V and 0 bases at J, with 8 bases in the middle. CDR1 and CDR2 (germline): LGHDT, YNNKEL (reference sequence). The CDR3 contains 14 residues. The chain's CDR3 is CASSRTASTDTQYF. The CDR3 DNA follows: TGTGCCAGCAGCCGGACGGCGAGCACAGATACGCAGTATTTT.

This clonotype has a single count. The chain employs TRBV6-2 or TRBV6-3 and TRBJ1-1, with TRBD1 as a possible D gene (6 bases). Per germline, CDR1 MNHEY and CDR2 SVGEGT. This CDR3 comprises 20 residues. Trimming removed 2 bases at V and 2 bases at J, with 27 bases between. The DNA for the CDR3 is TGTGCCAGCAGTTACAGGGGGGGCGCTTGGCAGTTACCGGTCAACACTGAAGCTTTCTTT. Its protein is CASSYRGGAWQLPVNTEAFF.

This clonotype was detected a few times. The J gene is TRBJ2-2, the V gene TRBV20-1, with unresolved D. V was pared by 0 bases and J by 3 bases, with 17 bases between. Germline values: CDR1 DFQATT, CDR2 SNEGSKA (reference sequence). CDR3 size: 17 residues. The CDR3 bases are TGCAGTGCTAGAGATCAGCGACTTCTCTCCGACACCGGGGAGCTGTTTTTT. This translates into CSARDQRLLSDTGELFF.